This T cell receptor beta chain was documented in a study of human T cells and chemical hapten exposure (dated by TCRdb to 2020 to 2022). Context from the whole study: For sensitization, 2% DPC in acetone was applied to a 2 cm by 2 cm area of upper inner arm skin. The patient cohort, mostly female, included alopecia areata with under or over 50% scalp involvement, alopecia totalis and alopecia universalis. Throughout the approximately 25-week study period, patients were also given weekly therapeutic DPC doses on the scalp. Libraries were pooled for sequencing, and per-sample TCR yields varied mainly because of small differences in library volumes within the pool. Patient blood was sampled pre-sensitization (week 0) and at 2, 6 and about 24 weeks after DPC sensitization. The study tracked peripheral blood TCR repertoire changes in vivo during primary and secondary sensitization to the hapten diphenylcyclopropenone (DPC) in alopecia patients. Patch tests used Finn chambers with 0.01% DPC on the upper back, scored after 6 days by International Contact Dermatitis Research Group standards. Some 29 alopecia patients gave blood for TCR sequencing at one to four time points (pre-sensitization, 2, 6 and 24 weeks).

The CDR3 covers 15 residues, taking in both the cysteine and the phenylalanine. The sequence is cut down to CDR3 DNA, 45 bases in frame from base 1. For CDR1 and CDR2, the germline V gene lists MNHEY and SVGEGT. The intended sense of this specimen's time point label: pre-sensitization, week 0. The treatment or condition label on this specimen signifies: therapeutic diphenylcyclopropenone sensitization with weekly scalp DPC. Blood at each patch-test visit was drawn before the patch test was applied. To be eligible, patients had to be aged 18 to 70, diagnosed with alopecia and judged suitable for DPC therapy, while pregnant patients were excluded. Total RNA was isolated from unfractionated whole blood collected in Tempus Blood RNA tubes. Remarks on this clonotype: The antigen it recognizes is unknown. A much larger clone lies one base from this, so it may be a read error.

Libraries were constructed by RACE. TCRdb lists the instrument as NextSeq 500. Library preparation attached unique molecular identifiers to individual cDNA molecules for quantitative, reproducible TCR counting. Each blood RNA sample was used to sequence both TCR alpha and TCR beta chains. On the study's bioinformatics: A median of roughly 99,000 TCRs per sample was observed, with a range of 23,224 to 690,600. The Decombinator software suite was used to annotate V, J and CDR3 in the TCR reads. To make PS versus PT1 abundance plots, every sample was subsampled to the same number of TCRs (28,000). Expanded TCRs were defined as absent before sensitization and observed at least eight times at the 2-week time point. The raw public reads went through TCRdb reprocessing: fastp at Q25, MiXCR clone calling, in-frame beta chains kept. Records with the same CDR3 protein are collapsed into one entry carrying the most frequent genes and DNA. These V and J calls derive from TCRdb rather than the authors' analysis. The sample records roughly 110,000 distinct CDR3 sequences, 12% of which are singletons. Jointly, the top ten make up more than 1.5% of the sample.

On the study overall, not on this receptor specifically: DPC sensitization did not change how many TCRs were above 1 in 1000 frequency, and no evidence was found of alterations in global repertoire structure. Compared with pre-sensitization or healthy control sets, expanded TCRs formed significantly more large CDR3 similarity clusters, which is consistent with antigen-driven responses. After repeated subsampling, the strength of the expansion versus patch-test correlation and the threshold at which it became significant changed. Because all patients had alopecia, a presumed autoimmune disease, the immune response of the patients might differ from that of healthy individuals. Patch test score correlated positively with the number of PT1 expanded TCRs, reaching significance at thresholds 8, 16 and 32 but not at 4.

The starting material was whole blood, obtained in connection with sensitization to the hapten diphenylcyclopropenone (DPC). This receptor was identified in a woman in her 50s with alopecia areata. Some clones in this sample may be carry-over from other donors' samples. The chain uses TRBV6-2 or TRBV6-3 and TRBJ2-7; the D gene is perhaps TRBD1, from 7 matching bases. Here is the DNA: TGTACCAGCAGTTTCGCAGGGGGGAAAACCTACGAGCAGTACTTC. It codes for CTSSFAGGKTYEQYF.